Sequencing of this T cell receptor (beta chain) was carried out in a study of blood T cell repertoires in COVID-19. V shed 4 bases, J shed 6 bases, and the junction held 7 bases outside the gene matches. The CDR3 runs 14 residues. Germline V gene lookup returns CDR1 KGHDR and CDR2 SFDVKD. Some clones are missing from TCRdb's copy, which holds only in-frame ones; the method was immunoSEQ multiplex PCR. Here the sample spans some 100,000 clones, roughly 82% being singletons. Sample: peripheral blood. This chain uses TRBV24-1 with TRBJ1-1; TRBD1 matches at 7 bases. The sequence was collected from a man in his fifties or sixties with active or convalescent COVID-19. Here the CDR3 reads CATSDGQVGAEAFF. CDR3 sequence (DNA): TGTGCCACCAGTGACGGACAGGTTGGCGCTGAAGCTTTCTTT.